These 22 T cell receptor beta chains originate from one sample sequenced in a study of memory CD4+ T cells and cytomegalovirus serostatus (dated by TCRdb to between 2019 and 2020). The library was built by means of the immunoSEQ multiplex PCR assay. Drawn from immuneACCESS, this table holds only the in-frame rearrangements with V and J called that TCRdb kept. Clones are partly lost; checked studies trace under half to an unresolved V gene and leave the rest unexplained. In all, the sample holds just under 95,000 clones, and roughly 80% of those were seen once. Of the sample, 3.6% falls within the top ten clones. Single viable CD3+CD4+CD8-CD45RO+ cells were sorted as memory CD4+ T cells on a FACSAria II. The sample was memory CD4+ T cells from blood. The receptors originated from an adult in good health and CMV-seropositive.

J is TRBJ2-7 and V is TRBV2, with D possibly TRBD1 on 7 matching bases. Trimming cost V 6 bases and J 4 bases, with 16 bases left between them. Germline CDR1 is SNHLY and CDR2 is FYNNEI. The CDR3 totals 14 residues. As DNA, the CDR3 is TGTGCCAGCAGGCGGGACAGTGGGATGTACGAGCAGTACTTC. This sequence encodes CASRRDSGMYEQYF.

This rearrangement joins TRBV7-8 to TRBJ1-4, with TRBD1 identical over 9 bases. The CDR3 has 17 residues. V dropped 4 bases and J dropped 4; count of bases not matched to a gene: 10. Looked up from germline, CDR1 is SGHVS and CDR2 is FQNEAQ. CDR3 sequence (DNA): TGTGCCAGCAGCTCGGGACAGGGAGTATGGGGTAATGAAAAACTGTTTTTT. Its translation: CASSSGQGVWGNEKLFF.

V and J are TRBV19 and TRBJ2-7; perhaps TRBD1 as D (5 bases). V dropped 5 bases and J dropped 2 bases, with 13 bases sitting between them. Germline CDR1 LNHDA, CDR2 SQIVND (reference sequence). There are 14 residues in the CDR3. CDR3 sequence (DNA): TGTGCCAGTAGTTTCCGAACAGGAACCTACGAGCAGTACTTC. It translates to CASSFRTGTYEQYF.

CDR3 coding DNA: TGTGCCAGCAGCCCAGGACAGGCCTACGAGCAGTACTTC. Protein product: CASSPGQAYEQYF. The J gene is TRBJ2-5, the V gene TRBV4-2; 7 bases map to TRBD1. The end of the DNA is better explained by TRBJ2-7, so the J call may be wrong. The V gene's germline CDR1 is LGHNA and CDR2 YNFKEQ. CDR3 length equals 13 residues.

CDR3 bases: TGTGCCAGCAGGTCTCCGGGACGACGGTCGGGGGGGGAGCAGTACTTC. It codes for CASRSPGRRSGGEQYF. The gene calls are TRBV6-6 and TRBJ2-7; 8 bases fit TRBD2. This CDR3 has 16 residues. Trimming took 6 bases from V and 7 from J; bases not matched to a gene: 17. Germline CDR1 is MNHNY and CDR2 is SVGAGI (reference sequence).

The chain recombines TRBV5-8 with TRBJ1-5; D unresolved. V was trimmed by 2 bases and J by 4 bases, leaving 7 bases between them. The CDR3 loop spans 13 amino acids. CDR1 SGHTS and CDR2 YDEGEE come from the germline V gene. CDR3: CASSFYPNQPQHF. CDR3 in DNA: TGTGCCAGCAGCTTTTACCCAAATCAGCCCCAGCATTTT.

The CDR3 DNA follows: TGTGCCAGCAGTTTACCTATGACAGGGCTCACTGAAGCTTTCTTT. Translation gives CASSLPMTGLTEAFF. This chain links TRBV28 with TRBJ1-1; the match to TRBD1 covers 7 bases. This CDR3 has 15 residues. V lost 2 bases and J lost 4; bases outside the gene matches: 7. Germline V gives CDR1 MDHEN, CDR2 SYDVKM.

J is TRBJ2-7 and V is TRBV9, with D possibly TRBD1 on 5 matching bases. Germline CDR1 SGDLS, CDR2 YYNGEE. The length of the CDR3 is 15 residues. V was cut by 3 bases and J by 0 bases, with 13 bases left in between. CDR3 nucleotides: TGTGCCAGCAGCGCGACGCCGGACATCTCCTACGAGCAGTACTTC. This translates into CASSATPDISYEQYF.

V gene TRBV10-2 combines with J gene TRBJ2-2; tentatively, D is TRBD1 or TRBD2 (5 bases each). CDR1 is WSHSY and CDR2 is SAAADI in the germline V gene. This CDR3 has 14 amino acids. Trimming left V 7 bases short and J 6 bases short, with 15 bases between. CDR3 residues: CASIGTAGAGELFF. The CDR3, as DNA: TGCGCCAGCATCGGGACGGCAGGCGCCGGGGAGCTGTTTTTT.

CDR3 amino acids: CASSQDEATGGRDGYTF. As DNA, the CDR3 is TGTGCCAGCAGCCAAGACGAAGCGACAGGGGGCAGAGATGGCTACACCTTC. The genes are TRBV5-4 and TRBJ1-2; 10 positions match TRBD1. Germline CDR1 reads SGHNT; CDR2 reads YYREEE (reference sequence). The CDR3 loop spans 17 amino acids. The J segment lost 6 bases and the V segment lost 4 bases, leaving 15 bases of the junction unmatched. The full variable domain, in which reference TRBV5-4 and TRBJ1-2 provide the parts outside the CDR3, is ETGVTQSPTHLIKTRGQQVTLRCSSQSGHNTVSWYQQALGQGPQFIFQYYREEENGRGNFPPRFSGLQFPNYSSELNVNALELDDSALYLCASSQDEATGGRDGYTFGSGTRLTVV.

The chain carries TRBV5-4 and TRBJ2-2; tentatively, D is TRBD1 (5 bases). Germline CDR1 and CDR2: SGHNT and YYREEE (reference sequence). Trimming shortened V by 3 bases and J by 0 bases, and 9 bases separated the two germline ends. This CDR3 is 15 amino acids long. As DNA, the CDR3 is TGTGCCAGCAGCTCGGTAGGGGCGAACACCGGGGAGCTGTTTTTT. It encodes CASSSVGANTGELFF.

This clone occurred once. Other DNA sequences within the sample encode an identical CDR3. V is TRBV2 and J is TRBJ2-5, with D uncertain. This CDR3 is built from 12 residues. Deletions cut 4 bases from V and 2 bases from J, with 5 bases between. From germline, CDR1 is SNHLY and CDR2 FYNNEI. The CDR3 protein is CASSVSQETQYF. The CDR3 region has the DNA TGTGCCAGCAGTGTTTCTCAAGAGACCCAGTACTTC.

This rearrangement joins TRBV5-4 to TRBJ2-1, with D tentatively TRBD1 (6 bases). The CDR3 consists of 16 residues. Between the trimmed V and J ends, which lost 3 bases and 7 bases, there was a span of 20 bases. Looked up from germline, CDR1 is SGHNT and CDR2 is YYREEE (reference sequence). The CDR3 sequence is CASSSPQLRTVNEQFF. CDR3 DNA: TGTGCCAGCAGCTCCCCCCAGCTCCGGACAGTGAATGAGCAGTTCTTC.

The CDR3 DNA is TGTGCCAGCAGTTTCAGGGGGCGCGGTATTGGCTACACCTTC. This encodes CASSFRGRGIGYTF. This chain joins TRBV28 and TRBJ1-2; TRBD1 agrees at 8 bases. From germline, CDR1 is MDHEN and CDR2 SYDVKM. The trim removed 3 bases at V and 7 bases at J, leaving 7 bases unmatched. This CDR3 region has 14 residues.

The chain combines TRBV10-2 with TRBJ2-7; D unresolved. V was cut by 7 bases and J by 6 bases, with 10 bases left in between. Germline CDR1 is WSHSY and CDR2 is SAAADI. CDR3 size: 11 residues. CDR3 amino acids: CASTLEAEQYF. For the CDR3, the DNA is TGCGCCAGCACCCTAGAGGCCGAGCAGTACTTC.

The CDR3 is CASSLDRGTYGYTF. CDR3 sequence (DNA): TGTGCCAGCAGCCTAGACAGGGGCACCTATGGCTACACCTTC. The chain combines TRBV6-1 with TRBJ1-2, with 8 bases identical to TRBD1. The germline gives CDR1 MNHNS, CDR2 SASEGT. With V trimmed by 6 bases and J by 4 bases, 7 bases remained unmatched. CDR3 length: 14 amino acids.

This clone was counted a few times. The gene calls are TRBV27 and TRBJ2-3; D is perhaps TRBD2 (5 bases). This CDR3 is 15 amino acids long. V was shortened by 10 bases and J by 0 bases, with 17 bases between the two germline ends. Germline CDR1 reads MNHEY; CDR2 reads SMNVEV (reference sequence). The DNA for the CDR3 is TGTGCCACCTCTCGGGGATCAAGAAGCACAGATACGCAGTATTTT. Translating it yields CATSRGSRSTDTQYF.

This CDR3 is CASTRGRAYNEQFF. In DNA form, the CDR3 reads TGTGCCAGCACCCGGGGGAGAGCCTACAATGAGCAGTTCTTC. The chain couples TRBV13 to TRBJ2-1, with a tentative D call TRBD2 (6 bases). The CDR3 is 14 amino acids. Trimming took off 7 bases at V and 2 bases at J, with 12 bases between the two ends. Germline lookup yields CDR1 PRHDT and CDR2 FYEKMQ (reference sequence). The full variable domain, in which reference TRBV13 and TRBJ2-1 provide the parts outside the CDR3, is AAGVIQSPRHLIKEKRETATLKCYPIPRHDTVYWYQQGPGQDPQFLISFYEKMQSDKGSIPDRFSAQQFSDYHSELNMSSLELGDSALYFCASTRGRAYNEQFFGPGTRLTVL.

V usage is TRBV18 and J usage is TRBJ1-2; D ambiguous. The CDR3 sequence is 13 residues long. Trimming removed 3 bases at V and 2 bases at J, with 7 bases between. Germline V lookup: CDR1 KGHSH, CDR2 LQKENI. In DNA, the CDR3 is TGTGCCAGCTCACCTCGGGAAAACTATGGCTACACCTTC. This sequence encodes CASSPRENYGYTF.

The V and J genes are TRBV9 and TRBJ1-2, with D possibly matching TRBD1 (6 bases). CDR3 length: 13 amino acids. Trimming removed 5 bases at V and 7 bases at J, with 15 bases between. Germline V gene lookup returns CDR1 SGDLS and CDR2 YYNGEE. In DNA, the CDR3 is TGTGCCAGCAGTGGGGGGGGGCGCGGTGGCTACACCTTC. Translated, it gives CASSGGGRGGYTF.

The table lists this clone with a few counts. V and J are TRBV7-2 and TRBJ2-1; D is possibly TRBD1 or TRBD2 (5 bases each). This CDR3 is built from 15 residues. Germline CDR1 reads SGHTA; CDR2 reads FQGNSA. V was clipped by 5 bases and J by 7 bases, with 18 bases between them. The CDR3 spells CASSRGGGYQNEQFF. CDR3 nucleotide sequence: TGTGCCAGCAGCCGGGGCGGTGGCTATCAAAATGAGCAGTTCTTC.

The chain uses TRBV28 and TRBJ2-5; D ambiguous. This CDR3 spans 17 amino acids. Germline values: CDR1 MDHEN, CDR2 SYDVKM. The V gene lost 0 bases and the J gene lost 2 bases, with 16 bases spanning the gap. CDR3 sequence: CASSLWGWARRQETQYF. CDR3 nucleotides: TGTGCCAGCAGTTTATGGGGTTGGGCTAGAAGGCAAGAGACCCAGTACTTC.